The rows below give T cell receptor beta chains drawn from one sample of a study of blood T cell repertoires in COVID-19. Produced via immunoSEQ multiplex PCR; TCRdb's table is partial and in-frame only. The repertoire holds fewer than 85,000 clones, with 88% as singletons. Sequencing input: peripheral blood. All receptors come from a human donor in a cohort sampled during active COVID-19. Both conserved end residues are part of each CDR3. The order of the fields is D gene, CDR3 length, V gene, J gene, clone size, CDR3 DNA, CDR3 protein. The D gene is left open where the match is weak. A clone size is listed for some rows: how often the clone was seen (once, few, many), or a class if it is expanded.

TRBD2	14	TRBV11-1	TRBJ2-7	NA	TGTGCCAGCAGCTTAGGGGAGGGTTCCTACGAGCAGTACTTC	CASSLGEGSYEQYF
TRBD1	14	TRBV19	TRBJ1-2	NA	TGTGCCAGTAGTACAGGGGGTAGGGGCTATGGCTACACCTTC	CASSTGGRGYGYTF
TRBD1	16	TRBV12-5	TRBJ1-5	NA	TGTGCTAGTGGTCCTTCGACAGGGCGCAGCAATCAGCCCCAGCATTTT	CASGPSTGRSNQPQHF
TRBD1	14	TRBV19	TRBJ2-7	NA	TGTGCCAGTAGTCTGGGACAGGGTGTCCTCGAGCAGTACTTC	CASSLGQGVLEQYF
NA	14	TRBV5-6	TRBJ1-5	NA	TGTGCCAGCAGCCTCTATCAGGGGAATCAGCCCCAGCATTTT	CASSLYQGNQPQHF
NA	14	TRBV11-2	TRBJ2-1	NA	TGTGCCAGCAGCTCGACACAGGGATTCCATGAGCAGTTCTTC	CASSSTQGFHEQFF
TRBD2	15	TRBV28	TRBJ2-3	few	TGTGCCAGCAGTCTAGCGGGAGGGCCCGGAGATACGCAGTATTTT	CASSLAGGPGDTQYF
TRBD1	17	TRBV15	TRBJ2-7	NA	TGTGCCACCAGCAGAGCAGCTCGGACAGGCCCCCCAGACGAGCAGTACTTC	CATSRAARTGPPDEQYF
NA	16	TRBV11-3	TRBJ2-5	NA	TGTGCCAGCAGCCGAAGGTCCCAGGGGAGTTCGGAGACCCAGTACTTC	CASSRRSQGSSETQYF
NA	14	TRBV3-1/TRBV3-2	TRBJ2-1	NA	TGTGCCAGCAGCCCCCACGACTACTACAATGAGCAGTTCTTC	CASSPHDYYNEQFF
TRBD2	17	TRBV4-1	TRBJ2-1	few	TGCGCCAGCAGCCCGAGGGCGACTAGCGGGGGGGGAAATGAGCAGTTCTTC	CASSPRATSGGGNEQFF
TRBD1	16	TRBV7-8	TRBJ1-1	NA	TGTGCCAGCAGCTTCCGGGACAGGGATTTTGGCACTGAAGCTTTCTTT	CASSFRDRDFGTEAFF
NA	13	TRBV3-1/TRBV3-2	TRBJ1-2	NA	TGTGCCAGCAGCCAAGATTTGGGCCTAAGCTACACCTTC	CASSQDLGLSYTF
NA	16	TRBV18	TRBJ2-1	NA	TGTGCCACCTCACCCCTTAGCGGAAGCTCCTACAATGAGCAGTTCTTC	CATSPLSGSSYNEQFF
NA	13	TRBV28	TRBJ1-1	NA	TGTGCCAGCAGTTTTGCAGGGAACACTGAAGCTTTCTTT	CASSFAGNTEAFF
NA	13	TRBV6-5	TRBJ2-5	NA	TGTGCCAGCAGTCGGGACTTCCAAGAGACCCAGTACTTC	CASSRDFQETQYF
TRBD2	16	TRBV10-3	TRBJ2-3	NA	TGTGCCATCAGTGACCCCTTGCGGGGGAACACAGATACGCAGTATTTT	CAISDPLRGNTDTQYF
NA	15	TRBV7-2	TRBJ1-5	NA	TGTGCCAGCAGCTCCGTGGCAGGGGCCAATCAGCCCCAGCATTTT	CASSSVAGANQPQHF
TRBD1	13	TRBV12-3/TRBV12-4	TRBJ1-2	once	TGTGCCAGCAGTTTTGGGACAGGGAGAGGCTACACCTTC	CASSFGTGRGYTF
NA	12	TRBV27	TRBJ2-2	NA	TGTGCCAGCAGTTTGGGGCCCGGGGAGCTGTTTTTT	CASSLGPGELFF
NA	15	TRBV28	TRBJ1-1	NA	TGTGCCAGCAGCATGAACGGGGGGGGGAATACTGAAGCTTTCTTT	CASSMNGGGNTEAFF
NA	14	TRBV7-9	TRBJ1-4	NA	TGTGCCAGCAGCTTTATTAGGGGTGATGAAAAACTGTTTTTT	CASSFIRGDEKLFF
TRBD1	16	TRBV5-4	TRBJ1-1	NA	TGTGCCAGCAGCTTTGGGACAGGGGGTCCGAACACTGAAGCTTTCTTT	CASSFGTGGPNTEAFF
NA	12	TRBV6-5	TRBJ1-5	NA	TGTGCCAGCAGTCAGGGGAGTCAGCCCCAGCATTTT	CASSQGSQPQHF
NA	15	TRBV24-1	TRBJ1-4	NA	TGTGCCACCAGTGAATCAGGGCTCCGTAATGAAAAACTGTTTTTT	CATSESGLRNEKLFF
NA	16	TRBV19	TRBJ1-2	once	TGTGCCAGTAGTATAGATGGCCTCCAGGGCCCCTATGGCTACACCTTC	CASSIDGLQGPYGYTF
NA	18	TRBV5-1	TRBJ2-1	NA	TGCGCCAGCAAACCTGGACAGGGAGGGGTGCGGGGGTACAATGAGCAGTTCTTC	CASKPGQGGVRGYNEQFF
NA	15	TRBV28	TRBJ1-5	once	TGTGCCAGCAGTTTGGGCAGTCCTCCGAATCAGCCCCAGCATTTT	CASSLGSPPNQPQHF
TRBD2	15	TRBV18	TRBJ2-1	NA	TGTGCCAGTGAGACTAGCGGAAGCTCCTACAATGAGCAGTTCTTC	CASETSGSSYNEQFF
NA	16	TRBV27	TRBJ2-1	NA	TGTGCCAGCCCAGCAAGGGGTACCTATCCCTACAATGAGCAGTTCTTC	CASPARGTYPYNEQFF
TRBD2	19	TRBV29-1	TRBJ2-1	NA	TGCAGCGTGGCCGTGGTAGCGGGGTGGGAGGCCACCTCCTACAATGAGCAGTTCTTC	CSVAVVAGWEATSYNEQFF
TRBD1	13	TRBV29-1	TRBJ1-2	once	TGCAGCGATTCCCGGGACAGGCCCTATGGCTACACCTTC	CSDSRDRPYGYTF
TRBD2	17	TRBV11-2	TRBJ2-3	few	TGTGCCAGCAGCCCCCGCCGTCTGACTAGCGGTACAGATACGCAGTATTTT	CASSPRRLTSGTDTQYF
TRBD1	14	TRBV3-1/TRBV3-2	TRBJ2-7	medium-sized	TGTGCCAGCAGCCCAGGACAGGGGATCTACGAGCAGTACTTC	CASSPGQGIYEQYF
NA	14	TRBV5-8	TRBJ1-1	NA	TGTGCCAGCAGCTTCGGAGGGGCGAACACTGAAGCTTTCTTT	CASSFGGANTEAFF
NA	13	TRBV2	TRBJ2-1	once	TGTGCCAGCACCTTAAGCCGCGACAATGAGCAGTTCTTC	CASTLSRDNEQFF
NA	13	TRBV29-1	TRBJ2-3	NA	TGCAGCGTTGACAGATTTTTCACAGATACGCAGTATTTT	CSVDRFFTDTQYF
TRBD1	15	TRBV19	TRBJ1-5	NA	TGTGCCAGTAGCCTGGGGGACAGGGACAATCAGCCCCAGCATTTT	CASSLGDRDNQPQHF
TRBD1	14	TRBV5-1	TRBJ1-4	NA	TGCGCCAGCTCCATGGGACAGCCCAATGAAAAACTGTTTTTT	CASSMGQPNEKLFF
TRBD1	12	TRBV7-9	TRBJ1-1	NA	TGTGCCAGCAGCTTCCAGGAGACAGGGGTTTTCTTT	CASSFQETGVFF
TRBD1	15	TRBV30	TRBJ2-6	NA	TGTGCCTGGGGGGGACAGGGGGTTGGGGCCAACGTCCTGACTTTC	CAWGGQGVGANVLTF
TRBD1	15	TRBV28	TRBJ1-1	NA	TGTGCCAGCAGTTTGGACAGGGGTGGTGGGACTGAAGCTTTCTTT	CASSLDRGGGTEAFF
TRBD1	15	TRBV7-6	TRBJ1-2	NA	TGTGCCAGCAGCTTAGTCCCCGGGACAGGGGGCGGCTACACCTTC	CASSLVPGTGGGYTF
NA	16	TRBV28	TRBJ1-6	NA	TGTGCCAGCACCAATAGCAGGGGTTCCTATAATTCACCCCTCCACTTT	CASTNSRGSYNSPLHF
NA	14	TRBV5-7	TRBJ1-5	NA	TGTGCCAGCAGCCCATCAGGGATGAGTCAGCCCCAGCATTTT	CASSPSGMSQPQHF
TRBD1	18	TRBV18	TRBJ1-5	once	TGTGCCAGCTCACCTGAGACAGGGACCCAATATAGCAATCAGCCCCAGCATTTT	CASSPETGTQYSNQPQHF
NA	13	TRBV29-1	TRBJ2-1	NA	TGCAGCGTGGATTACTCGGGGTTCTCATATCGGTTCTTC	CSVDYSGFSYRFF
NA	14	TRBV11-3	TRBJ1-1	NA	TGTGCCAGCAGCTTCGGGGGTGGGAACACTGAAGCTTTCTTT	CASSFGGGNTEAFF
TRBD2	14	TRBV7-2	TRBJ2-7	NA	TGTGCCAGCAACCAGCGGGAGACGGGCCACGAGCAGTACTTC	CASNQRETGHEQYF
NA	14	TRBV6-1	TRBJ2-7	NA	TGTGCCAGCAGTGAGAGAGGAAGCTCCTACGAGCAGTACTTC	CASSERGSSYEQYF